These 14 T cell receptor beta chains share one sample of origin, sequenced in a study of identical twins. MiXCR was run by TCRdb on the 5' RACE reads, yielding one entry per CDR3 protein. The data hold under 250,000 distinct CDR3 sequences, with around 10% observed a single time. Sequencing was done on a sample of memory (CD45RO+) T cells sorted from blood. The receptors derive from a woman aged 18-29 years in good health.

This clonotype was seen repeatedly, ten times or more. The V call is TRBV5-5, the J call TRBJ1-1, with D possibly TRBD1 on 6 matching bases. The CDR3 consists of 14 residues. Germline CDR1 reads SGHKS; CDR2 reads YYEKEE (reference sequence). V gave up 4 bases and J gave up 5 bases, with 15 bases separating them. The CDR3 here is CASSAVRGGTEAFF. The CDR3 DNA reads TGTGCCAGCAGCGCGGTAAGGGGGGGTACTGAAGCTTTCTTT.

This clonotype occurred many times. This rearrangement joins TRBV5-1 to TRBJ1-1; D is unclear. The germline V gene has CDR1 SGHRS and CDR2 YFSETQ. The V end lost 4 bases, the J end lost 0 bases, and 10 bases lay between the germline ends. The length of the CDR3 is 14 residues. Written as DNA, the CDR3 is TGCGCCAGCAGCATTGACAATATGAACACTGAAGCTTTCTTT. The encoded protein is CASSIDNMNTEAFF. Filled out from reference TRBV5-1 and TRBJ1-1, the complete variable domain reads KAGVTQTPRYLIKTRGQQVTLSCSPISGHRSVSWYQQTPGQGLQFLFEYFSETQRNKGNFPGRFSGRQFSNSRSEMNVSTLELGDSALYLCASSIDNMNTEAFFGQGTRLTVV.

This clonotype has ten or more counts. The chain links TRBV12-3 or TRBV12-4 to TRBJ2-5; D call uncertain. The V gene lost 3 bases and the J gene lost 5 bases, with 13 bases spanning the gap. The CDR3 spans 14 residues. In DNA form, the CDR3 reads TGTGCCAGCAGTTTTGCGTCGGCGGCGGAGACCCAGTACTTC. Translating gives CASSFASAAETQYF.

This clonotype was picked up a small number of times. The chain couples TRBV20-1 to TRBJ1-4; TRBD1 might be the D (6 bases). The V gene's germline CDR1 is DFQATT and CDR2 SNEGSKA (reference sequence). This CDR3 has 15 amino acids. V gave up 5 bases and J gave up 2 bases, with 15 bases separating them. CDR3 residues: CSAGGAPRTNEKLFF. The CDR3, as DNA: TGCAGTGCTGGGGGGGCGCCGAGGACTAATGAAAAACTGTTTTTT.

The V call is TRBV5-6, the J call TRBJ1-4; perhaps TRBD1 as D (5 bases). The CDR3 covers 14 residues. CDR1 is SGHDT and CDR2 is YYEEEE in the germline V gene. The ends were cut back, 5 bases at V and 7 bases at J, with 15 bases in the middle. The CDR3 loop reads CASSIGHGPEKLFF. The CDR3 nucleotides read TGTGCCAGCAGTATCGGACATGGACCTGAAAAACTGTTTTTT.

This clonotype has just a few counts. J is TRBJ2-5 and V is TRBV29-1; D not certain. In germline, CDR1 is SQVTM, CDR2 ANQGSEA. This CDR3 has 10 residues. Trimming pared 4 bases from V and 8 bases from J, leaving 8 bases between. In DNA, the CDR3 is TGCAGCGTTGGCCCCCCAACCCAGTACTTC. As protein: CSVGPPTQYF.

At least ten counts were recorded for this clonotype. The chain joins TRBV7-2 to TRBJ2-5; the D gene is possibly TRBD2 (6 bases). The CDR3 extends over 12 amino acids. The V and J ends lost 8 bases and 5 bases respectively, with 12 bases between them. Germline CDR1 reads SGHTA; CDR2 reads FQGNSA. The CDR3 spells CASQGGGETQYF. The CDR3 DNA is TGTGCCAGCCAAGGTGGGGGGGAGACCCAGTACTTC. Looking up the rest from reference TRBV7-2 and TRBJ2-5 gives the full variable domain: GAGVSQSPSNKVTEKGKDVELRCDPISGHTALYWYRQSLGQGLEFLIYFQGNSAPDKSGLPSDRFSAERTGGSVSTLTIQRTQQEDSAVYLCASQGGGETQYFGPGTRLLVL.

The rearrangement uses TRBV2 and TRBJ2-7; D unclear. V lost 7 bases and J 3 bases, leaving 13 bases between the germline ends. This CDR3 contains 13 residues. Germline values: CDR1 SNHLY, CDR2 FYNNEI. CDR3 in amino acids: CASKRDGLYEQYF. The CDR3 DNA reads TGTGCCAGCAAGCGAGACGGCCTCTACGAGCAGTACTTC.

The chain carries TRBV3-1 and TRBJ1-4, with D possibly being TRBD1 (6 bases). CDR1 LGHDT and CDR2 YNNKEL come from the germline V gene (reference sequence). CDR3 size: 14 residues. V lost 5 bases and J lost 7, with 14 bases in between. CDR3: CASSFTGNSEKLFF. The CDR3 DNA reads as TGTGCCAGCAGCTTTACAGGGAACAGTGAAAAACTGTTTTTT.

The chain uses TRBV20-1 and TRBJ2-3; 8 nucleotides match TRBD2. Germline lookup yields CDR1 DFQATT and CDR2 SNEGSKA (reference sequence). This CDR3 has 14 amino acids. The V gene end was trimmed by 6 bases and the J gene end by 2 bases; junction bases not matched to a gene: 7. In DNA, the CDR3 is TGCAGTGCCCTTTTAGCGGGAACCACAGATACGCAGTATTTT. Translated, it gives CSALLAGTTDTQYF.

As DNA, the CDR3 is TGCAGTGCTATTACACGACAGAACAATCAGCCCCAGCATTTT. Amino acids: CSAITRQNNQPQHF. The rearrangement joins TRBV20-1 to TRBJ1-5, with D possibly TRBD1 on 5 matching bases. The CDR3 has 14 amino acids. The V and J ends lost 4 bases and 3 bases respectively, with 13 bases between them. From germline, CDR1 is DFQATT and CDR2 SNEGSKA (reference sequence).

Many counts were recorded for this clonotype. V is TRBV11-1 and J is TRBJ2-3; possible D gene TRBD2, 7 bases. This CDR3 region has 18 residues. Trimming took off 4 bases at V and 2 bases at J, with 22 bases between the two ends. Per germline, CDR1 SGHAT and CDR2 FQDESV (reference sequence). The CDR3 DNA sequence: TGTGCCAGCAGCTCCCCTTATGGGGGGGGGCCGCCCACAGATACGCAGTATTTT. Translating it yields CASSSPYGGGPPTDTQYF. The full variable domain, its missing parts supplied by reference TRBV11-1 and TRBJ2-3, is EAEVAQSPRYKITEKSQAVAFWCDPISGHATLYWYRQILGQGPELLVQFQDESVVDDSQLPKDRFSAERLKGVDSTLKIQPAELGDSAMYLCASSSPYGGGPPTDTQYFGPGTRLTVL.

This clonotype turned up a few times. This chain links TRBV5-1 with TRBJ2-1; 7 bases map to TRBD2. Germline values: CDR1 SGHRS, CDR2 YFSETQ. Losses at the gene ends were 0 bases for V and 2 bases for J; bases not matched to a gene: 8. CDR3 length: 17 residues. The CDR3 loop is CASSLAGGFGAYNEQFF. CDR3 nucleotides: TGCGCCAGCAGCTTGGCCGGGGGGTTTGGGGCCTACAATGAGCAGTTCTTC.

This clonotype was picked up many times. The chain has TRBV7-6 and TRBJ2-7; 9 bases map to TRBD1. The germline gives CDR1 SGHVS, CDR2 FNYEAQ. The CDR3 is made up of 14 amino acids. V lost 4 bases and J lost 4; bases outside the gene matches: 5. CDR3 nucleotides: TGTGCCAGCAGCTACGGACAGGGGAGGTACGAGCAGTACTTC. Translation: CASSYGQGRYEQYF. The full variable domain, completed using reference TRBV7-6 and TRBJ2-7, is GAGVSQSPRYKVTKRGQDVALRCDPISGHVSLYWYRQALGQGPEFLTYFNYEAQQDKSGLPNDRFSAERPEGSISTLTIQRTEQRDSAMYRCASSYGQGRYEQYFGPGTRLTVT.